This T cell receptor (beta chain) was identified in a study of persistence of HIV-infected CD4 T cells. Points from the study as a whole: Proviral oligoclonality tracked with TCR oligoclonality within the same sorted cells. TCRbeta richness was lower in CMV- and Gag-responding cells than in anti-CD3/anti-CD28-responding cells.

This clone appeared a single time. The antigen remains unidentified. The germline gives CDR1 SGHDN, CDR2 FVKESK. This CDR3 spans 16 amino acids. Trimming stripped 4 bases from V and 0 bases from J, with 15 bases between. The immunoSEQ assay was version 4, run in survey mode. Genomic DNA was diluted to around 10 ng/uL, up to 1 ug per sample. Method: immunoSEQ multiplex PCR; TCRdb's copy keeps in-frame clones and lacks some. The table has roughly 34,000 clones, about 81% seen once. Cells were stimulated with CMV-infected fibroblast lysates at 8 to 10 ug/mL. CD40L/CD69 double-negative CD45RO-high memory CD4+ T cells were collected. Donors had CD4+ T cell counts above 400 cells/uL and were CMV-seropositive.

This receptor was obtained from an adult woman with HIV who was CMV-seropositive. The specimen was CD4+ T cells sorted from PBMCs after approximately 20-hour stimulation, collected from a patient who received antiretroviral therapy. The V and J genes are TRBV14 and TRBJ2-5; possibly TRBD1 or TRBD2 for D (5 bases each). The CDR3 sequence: CASSPLGGDNQETQYF. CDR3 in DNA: TGTGCCAGCAGCCCCCTTGGGGGAGACAACCAAGAGACCCAGTACTTC.